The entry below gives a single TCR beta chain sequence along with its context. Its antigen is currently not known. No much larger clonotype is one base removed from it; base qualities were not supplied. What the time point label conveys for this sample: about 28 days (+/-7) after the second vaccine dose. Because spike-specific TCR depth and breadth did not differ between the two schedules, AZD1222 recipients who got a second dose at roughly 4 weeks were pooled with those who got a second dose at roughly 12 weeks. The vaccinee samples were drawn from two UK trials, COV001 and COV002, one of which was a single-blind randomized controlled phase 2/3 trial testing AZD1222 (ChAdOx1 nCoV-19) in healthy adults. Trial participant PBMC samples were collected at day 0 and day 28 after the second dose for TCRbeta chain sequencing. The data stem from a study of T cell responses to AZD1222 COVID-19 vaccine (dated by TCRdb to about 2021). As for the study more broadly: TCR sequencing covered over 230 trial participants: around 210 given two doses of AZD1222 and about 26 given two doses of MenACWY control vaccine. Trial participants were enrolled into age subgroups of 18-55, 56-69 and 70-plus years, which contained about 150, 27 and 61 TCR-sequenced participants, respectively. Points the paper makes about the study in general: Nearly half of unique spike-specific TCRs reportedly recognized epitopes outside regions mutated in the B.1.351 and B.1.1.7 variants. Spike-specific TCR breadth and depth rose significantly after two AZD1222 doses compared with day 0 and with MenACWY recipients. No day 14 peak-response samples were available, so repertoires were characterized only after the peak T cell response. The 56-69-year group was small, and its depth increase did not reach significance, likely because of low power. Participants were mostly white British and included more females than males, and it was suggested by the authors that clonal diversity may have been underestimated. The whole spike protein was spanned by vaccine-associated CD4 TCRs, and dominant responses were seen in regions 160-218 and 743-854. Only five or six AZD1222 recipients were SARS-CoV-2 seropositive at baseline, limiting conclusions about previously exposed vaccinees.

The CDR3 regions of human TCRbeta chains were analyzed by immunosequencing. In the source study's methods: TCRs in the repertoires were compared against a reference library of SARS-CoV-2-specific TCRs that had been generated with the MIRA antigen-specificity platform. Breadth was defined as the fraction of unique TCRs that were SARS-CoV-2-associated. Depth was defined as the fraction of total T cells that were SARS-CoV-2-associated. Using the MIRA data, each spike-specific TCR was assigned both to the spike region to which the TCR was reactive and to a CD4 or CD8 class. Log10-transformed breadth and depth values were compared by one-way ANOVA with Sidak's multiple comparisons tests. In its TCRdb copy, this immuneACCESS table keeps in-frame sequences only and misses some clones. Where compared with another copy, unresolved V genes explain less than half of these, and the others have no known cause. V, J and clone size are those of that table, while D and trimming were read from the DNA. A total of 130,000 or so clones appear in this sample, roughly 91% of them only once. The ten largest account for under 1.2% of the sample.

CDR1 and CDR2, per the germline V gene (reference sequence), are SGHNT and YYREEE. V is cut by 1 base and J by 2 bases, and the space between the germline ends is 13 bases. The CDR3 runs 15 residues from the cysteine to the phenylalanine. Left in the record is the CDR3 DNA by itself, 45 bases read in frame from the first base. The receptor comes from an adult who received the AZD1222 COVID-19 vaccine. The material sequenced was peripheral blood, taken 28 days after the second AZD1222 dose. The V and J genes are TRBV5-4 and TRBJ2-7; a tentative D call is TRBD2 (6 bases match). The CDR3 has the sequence CASSLRSGNTYEQYF. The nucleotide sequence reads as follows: TGTGCCAGCAGCTTGCGTAGCGGCAATACCTACGAGCAGTACTTC. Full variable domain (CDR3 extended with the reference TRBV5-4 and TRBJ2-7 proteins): ETGVTQSPTHLIKTRGQQVTLRCSSQSGHNTVSWYQQALGQGPQFIFQYYREEENGRGNFPPRFSGLQFPNYSSELNVNALELDDSALYLCASSLRSGNTYEQYFGPGTRLTVT.